The rows below give T cell receptor beta chains drawn from one sample of a study of regulatory T cells in long-lasting Graves disease. In TCRdb, the multiplex PCR reads were re-called with MiXCR into one record per CDR3 protein. The sample yields 320,000 or so distinct CDR3 sequences, about a sixth seen once. Specimen: peripheral blood mononuclear cells (PBMCs), collected at new diagnosis, from a patient treated with antithyroid drugs. These receptors were taken from a female donor with Graves disease. Both conserved end residues are part of each CDR3. Each record gives: V gene, D gene, J gene, CDR3 protein. The D gene is left open where the match is weak.

V: TRBV12-3/TRBV12-4; D: TRBD1; J: TRBJ2-7; CDR3: CASSRDSSYEQYF
V: TRBV12-3/TRBV12-4; D: -; J: TRBJ2-1; CDR3: CASSLDRHGGPDNEQFF
V: TRBV5-1; D: -; J: TRBJ2-6; CDR3: CASSLSGAGGANVLTF
V: TRBV10-2; D: TRBD1; J: TRBJ2-4; CDR3: CASSGTGGAKNIQYF
V: TRBV6-1; D: -; J: TRBJ1-1; CDR3: CASRSTGPGTEAFF
V: TRBV2; D: -; J: TRBJ1-5; CDR3: CASSQANQPQHF
V: TRBV29-1; D: -; J: TRBJ2-7; CDR3: CSPAEAYEQYF
V: TRBV19; D: -; J: TRBJ1-5; CDR3: CAISQGSNQPQHF
V: TRBV5-1; D: -; J: TRBJ2-5; CDR3: CASSLERGGETQYF
V: TRBV24-1; D: -; J: TRBJ2-1; CDR3: CATSDRRGGDEQFF
V: TRBV19; D: -; J: TRBJ2-5; CDR3: CASSIDPGGQETQYF
V: TRBV10-3; D: TRBD2; J: TRBJ2-7; CDR3: CAISDFLLAGVNYEQYF
V: TRBV29-1; D: -; J: TRBJ1-1; CDR3: CSVEDHGLNTEAFF
V: TRBV5-1; D: -; J: TRBJ2-7; CDR3: CASSFVDREDYEQYF
V: TRBV20-1; D: -; J: TRBJ2-3; CDR3: CSARDKGRGADTQYF
V: TRBV12-3/TRBV12-4; D: TRBD2; J: TRBJ2-5; CDR3: CASSGTSGREETQYF
V: TRBV9; D: -; J: TRBJ2-7; CDR3: CASSNTGNPYEQYF
V: TRBV18; D: -; J: TRBJ1-2; CDR3: CASSSDRNGYTF
V: TRBV3-1; D: TRBD2; J: TRBJ2-3; CDR3: CASSQDLAGGSTDTQYF
V: TRBV30; D: -; J: TRBJ2-2; CDR3: CAWEGPWLSGELFF
V: TRBV28; D: -; J: TRBJ2-5; CDR3: CASSTETQYF
V: TRBV15; D: -; J: TRBJ2-7; CDR3: CATSRDPTVLHEQYF
V: TRBV6-2/TRBV6-3; D: TRBD2; J: TRBJ2-3; CDR3: CASSYPTGGESTDTQYF